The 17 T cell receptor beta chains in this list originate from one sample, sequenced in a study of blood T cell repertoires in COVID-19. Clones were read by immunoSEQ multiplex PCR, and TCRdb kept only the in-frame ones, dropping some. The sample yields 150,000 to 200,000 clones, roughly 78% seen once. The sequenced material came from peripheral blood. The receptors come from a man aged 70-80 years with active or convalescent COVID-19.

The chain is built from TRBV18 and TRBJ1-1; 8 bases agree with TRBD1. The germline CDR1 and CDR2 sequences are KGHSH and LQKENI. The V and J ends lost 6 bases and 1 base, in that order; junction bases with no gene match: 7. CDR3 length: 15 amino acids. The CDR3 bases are TGTGCCAGCTCCGGAGGGACAGGTGCGAACACTGAAGCTTTCTTT. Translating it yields CASSGGTGANTEAFF.

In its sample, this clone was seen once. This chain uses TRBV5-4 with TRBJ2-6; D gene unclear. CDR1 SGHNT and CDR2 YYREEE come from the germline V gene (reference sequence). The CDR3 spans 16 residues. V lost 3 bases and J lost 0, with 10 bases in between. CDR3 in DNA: TGTGCCAGCAGCTCCCTGTTATCCTCTGGGGCCAACGTCCTGACTTTC. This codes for CASSSLLSSGANVLTF.

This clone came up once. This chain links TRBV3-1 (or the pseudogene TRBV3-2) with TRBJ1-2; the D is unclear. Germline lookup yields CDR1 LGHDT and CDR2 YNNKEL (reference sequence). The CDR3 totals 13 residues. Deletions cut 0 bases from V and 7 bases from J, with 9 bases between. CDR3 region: CASSQEAWSGYTF. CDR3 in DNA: TGTGCCAGCAGCCAAGAGGCCTGGAGTGGCTACACCTTC.

CDR3 amino acids: CASSPTLAGGRNEQFF. The CDR3 nucleotides read TGTGCCAGCAGCCCTACACTAGCGGGGGGGCGCAATGAGCAGTTCTTC. The chain combines TRBV3-1 (or the pseudogene TRBV3-2) with TRBJ2-1, with 13 bases aligning to TRBD2. Looked up from germline, CDR1 is LGHDT and CDR2 is YNNKEL (reference sequence). This CDR3 spans 16 amino acids. V lost 4 bases and J lost 6; bases outside the gene matches: 6.

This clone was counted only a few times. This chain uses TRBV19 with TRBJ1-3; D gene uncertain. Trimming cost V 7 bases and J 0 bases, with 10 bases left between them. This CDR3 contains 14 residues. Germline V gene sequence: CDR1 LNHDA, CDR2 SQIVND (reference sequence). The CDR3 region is CASMSGSSGNTIYF. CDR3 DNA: TGTGCCAGTATGTCAGGCTCCTCTGGAAACACCATATATTTT.

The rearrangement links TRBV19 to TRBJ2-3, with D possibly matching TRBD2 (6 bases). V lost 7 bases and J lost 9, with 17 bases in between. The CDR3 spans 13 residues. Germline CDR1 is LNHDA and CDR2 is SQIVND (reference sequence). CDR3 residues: CASTPFGGSTQYF. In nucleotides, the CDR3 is TGTGCCAGTACCCCGTTCGGGGGTTCAACGCAGTATTTT.

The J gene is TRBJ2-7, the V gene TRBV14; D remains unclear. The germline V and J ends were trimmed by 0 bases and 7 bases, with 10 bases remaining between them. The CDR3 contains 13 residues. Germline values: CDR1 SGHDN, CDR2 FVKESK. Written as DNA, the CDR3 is TGTGCCAGCAGCCAAGATACATCGGGTGAGCAGTACTTC. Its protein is CASSQDTSGEQYF.

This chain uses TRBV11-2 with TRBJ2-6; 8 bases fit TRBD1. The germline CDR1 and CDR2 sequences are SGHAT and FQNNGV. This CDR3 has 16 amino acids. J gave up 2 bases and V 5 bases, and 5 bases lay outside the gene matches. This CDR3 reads CASSPGQAAGANVLTF. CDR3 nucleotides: TGTGCCAGCAGCCCGGGACAGGCGGCTGGGGCCAACGTCCTGACTTTC.

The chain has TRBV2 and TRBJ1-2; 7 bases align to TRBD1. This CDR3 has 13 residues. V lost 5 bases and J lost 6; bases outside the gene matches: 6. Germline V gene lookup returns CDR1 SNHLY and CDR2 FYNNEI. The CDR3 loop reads CASSWTGGDGYTF. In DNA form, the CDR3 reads TGTGCCAGCAGTTGGACAGGAGGGGATGGCTACACCTTC.

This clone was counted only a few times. CDR3 protein: CASSIRSAYTQYF. The CDR3 DNA is TGTGCCAGTAGTATACGCTCCGCGTATACGCAGTATTTT. The J gene is TRBJ2-3, the V gene TRBV19, with D uncertain. This CDR3 is built from 13 residues. Germline values: CDR1 LNHDA, CDR2 SQIVND (reference sequence). V lost 2 bases and J lost 7, with 10 bases in between.

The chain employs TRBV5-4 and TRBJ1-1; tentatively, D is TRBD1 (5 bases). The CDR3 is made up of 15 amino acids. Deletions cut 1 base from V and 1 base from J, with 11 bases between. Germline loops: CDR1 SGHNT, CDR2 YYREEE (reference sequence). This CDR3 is CASSLMSGKNTEAFF. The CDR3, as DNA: TGTGCCAGCAGCTTGATGTCAGGGAAGAACACTGAAGCTTTCTTT.

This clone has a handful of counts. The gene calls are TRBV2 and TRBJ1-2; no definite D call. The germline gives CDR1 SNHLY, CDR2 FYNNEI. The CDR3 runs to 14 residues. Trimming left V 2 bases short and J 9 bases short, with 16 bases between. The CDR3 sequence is CASSEREITARYTF. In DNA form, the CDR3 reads TGTGCCAGCAGTGAAAGGGAGATTACGGCACGCTACACCTTC.

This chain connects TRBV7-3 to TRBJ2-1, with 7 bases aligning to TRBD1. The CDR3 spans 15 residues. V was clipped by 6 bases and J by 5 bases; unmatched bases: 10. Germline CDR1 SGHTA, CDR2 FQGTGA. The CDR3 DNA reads TGTGCCAGCAGTCGGGACAGCTATACGCACAATGAGCAGTTCTTC. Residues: CASSRDSYTHNEQFF.

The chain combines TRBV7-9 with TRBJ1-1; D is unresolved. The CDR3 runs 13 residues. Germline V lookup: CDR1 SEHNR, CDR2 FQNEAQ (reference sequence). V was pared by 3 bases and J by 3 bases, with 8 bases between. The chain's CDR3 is CASSFIADTEAFF. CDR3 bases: TGTGCCAGCAGCTTCATAGCGGACACTGAAGCTTTCTTT.

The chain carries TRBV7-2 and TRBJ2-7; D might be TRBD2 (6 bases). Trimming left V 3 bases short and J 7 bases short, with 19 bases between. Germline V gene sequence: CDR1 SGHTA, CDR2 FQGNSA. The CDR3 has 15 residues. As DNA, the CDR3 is TGTGCCAGCAGCTTTGGGTTCAGTGCGGCGGGGGAGCAGTACTTC. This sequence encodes CASSFGFSAAGEQYF.

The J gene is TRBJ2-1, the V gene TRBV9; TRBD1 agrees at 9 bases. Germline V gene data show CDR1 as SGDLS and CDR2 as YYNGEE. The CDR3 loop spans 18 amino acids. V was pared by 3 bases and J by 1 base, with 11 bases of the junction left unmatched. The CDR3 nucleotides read TGTGCCAGCAGCGCGGGCCGGTTTGACAGGGGGTCCTACAATGAGCAGTTCTTC. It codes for CASSAGRFDRGSYNEQFF.

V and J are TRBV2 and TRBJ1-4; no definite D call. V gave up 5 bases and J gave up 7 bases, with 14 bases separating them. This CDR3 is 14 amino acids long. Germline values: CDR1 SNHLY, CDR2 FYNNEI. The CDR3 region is CASSWAGRVEKLFF. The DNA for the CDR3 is TGTGCCAGCAGTTGGGCGGGGAGGGTTGAAAAACTGTTTTTT.